The T cell receptor (beta chain) under discussion was sequenced for a study of control samples from healthy donors and cancer patients. This CDR3 has 15 amino acids. Germline CDR1 reads SGHTA; CDR2 reads FQGNSA. Trimming left V 0 bases short and J 9 bases short, with 12 bases between. Produced via immunoSEQ multiplex PCR; TCRdb's table is partial and in-frame only. The data contain some 140,000 clones, just under 95% of them seen just once; the ten biggest clones take up about 11%. The specimen sequenced was blood. This sequence joins TRBV7-2 and TRBJ1-6; possible D gene TRBD1, 6 bases. This sequence originates from a man aged 25-45 years in good health. CDR3 loop: CASSLAGGKGSPLHF. The DNA of the CDR3 is TGTGCCAGCAGCTTAGCGGGGGGCAAAGGTTCACCCCTCCACTTT.